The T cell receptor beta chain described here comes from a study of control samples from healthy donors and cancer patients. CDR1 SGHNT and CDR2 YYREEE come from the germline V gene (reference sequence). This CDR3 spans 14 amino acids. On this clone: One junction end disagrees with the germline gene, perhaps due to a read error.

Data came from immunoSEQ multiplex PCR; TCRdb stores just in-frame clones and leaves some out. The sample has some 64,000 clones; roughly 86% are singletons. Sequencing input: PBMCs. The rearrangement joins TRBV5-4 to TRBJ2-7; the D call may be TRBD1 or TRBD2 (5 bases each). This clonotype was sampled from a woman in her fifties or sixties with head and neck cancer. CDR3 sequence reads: CAGSLGRSGREQYF. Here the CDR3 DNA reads TGTGCCGGCAGCTTGGGTCGCTCGGGGCGCGAGCAGTACTTC.